This T cell receptor beta chain was observed in a study of T cells after yellow fever vaccination. This clonotype was counted at least ten times. Its target is not known. Study-wide points: Most primary-vaccination clones recurred post-booster (just under 98% CD4, about 87% CD8).

The TCR cDNA carried a universal primer site and UMIs from 5'RACE template switching. MiXCR, applied by TCRdb to the 5' RACE reads, yields one record per CDR3 protein. The sample holds approximately 260,000 distinct CDR3 sequences, over 10% seen once. Germline lookup yields CDR1 SNHLY and CDR2 FYNNEI. The V end lost 2 bases, the J end lost 10 bases, and 9 bases lay between the germline ends. The length of the CDR3 is 12 residues. The chain carries TRBV2 and TRBJ2-4; no definite D call. The source of this sequence is a man aged 25-45 years who received the YFV17D yellow fever vaccine. The sequencing used CD4+ T cells sorted from PBMCs, collected 45 days after the yellow fever booster vaccination. As DNA, the CDR3 is TGTGCCAGCAGTGAAAATAGGCGAATTCAGTACTTC. The encoded protein is CASSENRRIQYF.